The rows below give T cell receptor beta chains drawn from one sample of a study of early T cells in non-severe SARS-CoV-2 infection. In TCRdb, the 5' RACE reads were re-called with MiXCR into one record per CDR3 protein. In the table there are more than 85,000 distinct CDR3 sequences, about 15% of which are singletons. The sequenced sample was whole blood, obtained at baseline. The receptor set was obtained from an adult who was a healthcare worker with PCR-confirmed SARS-CoV-2 infection or an uninfected control (not recorded which). Each CDR3 is given with its conserved first and last residue. D genes are given only for firm matches. Rows give clone size only sometimes, using once, few, many, or a class for an expanded clone.

v_call	d_call	clone_size	j_call	cdr3_nt	cdr3_aa
TRBV12-3/TRBV12-4	NA	few	TRBJ1-5	TGTGCCAGCAGTCAGGGGAGGGGTAATCAGCCCCAGCATTTT	CASSQGRGNQPQHF
TRBV7-9	NA	NA	TRBJ2-7	TGTGCCAGCAGCCCGGAGACTCGAGACGAGCAGTACTTC	CASSPETRDEQYF
TRBV3-1	NA	many	TRBJ2-3	TGTGCCAGCAGCCCCACCACAGATACGCAGTATTTT	CASSPTTDTQYF
TRBV24-1	NA	NA	TRBJ2-7	TGTTCCACCAGTGATTTGCTACACAACTCCTACGAGCAGTACTTC	CSTSDLLHNSYEQYF
TRBV4-1	TRBD1	few	TRBJ1-2	TGCGCCAGCAGCCAAGAGCAGGGGGACGGCTACACCTTC	CASSQEQGDGYTF
TRBV7-9	NA	NA	TRBJ1-2	TGTGCCAGCAGCCCAGCCCGAGGACAGCTTCAGGGCTACACCTTC	CASSPARGQLQGYTF
TRBV12-3/TRBV12-4	NA	few	TRBJ1-6	TGTGCCAGCAGTCTAAATACAGGGAGGAATTCACCCCTCCACTTT	CASSLNTGRNSPLHF
TRBV7-9	NA	few	TRBJ2-3	TGTGCCAGCAGCTCAGAAGTCGGGACGCCCTTT	CASSSEVGTPF
TRBV6-1	NA	NA	TRBJ2-7	TGTGCCAGCAGTGTGTCCCCGGCGAGGTACGAGCAGTACTTC	CASSVSPARYEQYF
TRBV7-8	NA	NA	TRBJ2-3	TGTGCCAGCGCGCTTGCGGTTCGCACAGATACGCAGTATTTT	CASALAVRTDTQYF
TRBV27	NA	NA	TRBJ1-6	TGTGCCAGCAGGGGCGGGACAAATAATTCACCCCTCCACTTT	CASRGGTNNSPLHF
TRBV5-5	TRBD1	many	TRBJ2-3	TGTGCCAGCAGCACCGGGACAGTTCCTAGCACAGATACGCAGTATTTT	CASSTGTVPSTDTQYF
TRBV7-2	NA	many	TRBJ2-5	TGTGCCAGCAGCGTGGTACTGGTGGAGACCCAGTACTTC	CASSVVLVETQYF
TRBV28	TRBD1	NA	TRBJ1-5	TGTGCCAGCAGTCCGTACAGGGGTCTTCAGCCCCAGCATTTT	CASSPYRGLQPQHF
TRBV12-3/TRBV12-4	TRBD2	few	TRBJ2-1	TGTGCCAGCAGTTCTTGGCTAGCGGGTAACAATGAGCAGTTCTTC	CASSSWLAGNNEQFF
TRBV20-1	NA	few	TRBJ2-7	TGCAGTGCACGGGACTTTTCGCACGAGCAGTACTTC	CSARDFSHEQYF
TRBV19	NA	few	TRBJ2-1	TGTGCCAGTAGTATAGTTAGCCTGGGACACAAGAGGCCCAATGAGCAGTTCTTC	CASSIVSLGHKRPNEQFF
TRBV6-2/TRBV6-3	TRBD2	few	TRBJ2-7	TGTGCCAGCTCCGAACTAGCGGACCCGTCTTGGGAGCAGTACTTC	CASSELADPSWEQYF
TRBV20-1	NA	NA	TRBJ2-7	TGCAGTGCTAGCCTTACGGGCCTCGACTACGAGCAGTACTTC	CSASLTGLDYEQYF
TRBV12-3/TRBV12-4	TRBD2	NA	TRBJ2-7	TGTGCCAGCAGTGGGACTAGCGGAGACCAGCAGTACTTC	CASSGTSGDQQYF
TRBV12-3/TRBV12-4	NA	many	TRBJ2-4	TGTGCCAGCAGTTGGGCGGGCTTAGCCAAAAACATTCAGTACTTC	CASSWAGLAKNIQYF
TRBV12-2	NA	NA	TRBJ2-3	TGTGCAAGTCGCTTAGACCCGAGGGCGGACAGGGGGCCATGCGCAAATACGCAGTATTTT	CASRLDPRADRGPCANTQYF
TRBV10-1	NA	NA	TRBJ2-3	TGCGCCAGCAGTGATGTTCGGGGGAGCACAGATACGCAGTATTTT	CASSDVRGSTDTQYF
TRBV9	TRBD2	NA	TRBJ2-1	TGTGCCAGCAGCGTCGGGGGGGCCGTCCGCTATGAGCAGTTCTTC	CASSVGGAVRYEQFF
TRBV13	TRBD2	NA	TRBJ2-7	TGTGCCAGCAGCCAAGCGGGAGGAGGGTACGAGCAGTACTTC	CASSQAGGGYEQYF
TRBV18	TRBD1	many	TRBJ2-3	TGTGCCAGCTCACTAGTGGACAGGGATGCAGATACGCAGTATTTT	CASSLVDRDADTQYF
TRBV11-3	NA	few	TRBJ2-2	TGTGCCAGCAGCTTAGACGGGACCAACACCGGGGAGCTGTTTTTT	CASSLDGTNTGELFF
TRBV6-4	NA	few	TRBJ2-3	TGTGCCAGCAGTGAAGGTAGCGCCACAGATACGCAGTATTTT	CASSEGSATDTQYF
TRBV4-1	TRBD2	many	TRBJ2-7	TGCGCCAGCAGCCAAGTAGCGGGAGGGGACTACGAGCAGTACTTC	CASSQVAGGDYEQYF
TRBV29-1	TRBD2	NA	TRBJ2-7	TGCAGCGTTGAAATCGAACTAGCGGGATTCGAGCAGTACTTC	CSVEIELAGFEQYF
TRBV7-2	NA	many	TRBJ1-5	TGTGCCAGCAGCTTCGGACAGACCATGGAGCCCCAGCATTTT	CASSFGQTMEPQHF
TRBV6-8	NA	few	TRBJ2-3	TGTGCCAGCTCGGAGCGGCCCTGCACAGATACGCAGTATTTT	CASSERPCTDTQYF
TRBV7-2	NA	few	TRBJ1-1	TGTGCCAGCAGCTCAGGACCCCAAAATGAAGCTTTCTTT	CASSSGPQNEAFF
TRBV28	TRBD1	many	TRBJ1-2	TGTGCCAGCAGTTTATCAGGGACAGGGCGGGGCTATGGCTACACCTTC	CASSLSGTGRGYGYTF